This TCR beta chain is from a study of blood T cell repertoires in COVID-19. Authors' data handling: The authors estimated nucleated cell counts from reference gene primer amplification. The data were produced by immunoSEQ multiplex PCR, yet TCRdb's version contains in-frame clones alone and is incomplete. The V and J calls and the clone size are those of that table, but D and trimming were determined from the DNA. The sample consists of 99,000 or so clones, around nine tenths of them appearing once. The CDR3 runs to 18 residues. Germline CDR1 is SGHDT and CDR2 is YYEEEE. V gave up 2 bases and J gave up 1 base, with 22 bases separating them.

The chain employs TRBV5-6 and TRBJ2-7; TRBD1 might be the D (6 bases). This sequence was found in a human donor in a cohort sampled during active COVID-19. Sequencing was carried out using peripheral blood. This CDR3 is CASSFRVTGKEISYEQYF. The CDR3 DNA reads TGTGCCAGCAGCTTCCGAGTAACAGGGAAAGAGATTTCCTACGAGCAGTACTTC.